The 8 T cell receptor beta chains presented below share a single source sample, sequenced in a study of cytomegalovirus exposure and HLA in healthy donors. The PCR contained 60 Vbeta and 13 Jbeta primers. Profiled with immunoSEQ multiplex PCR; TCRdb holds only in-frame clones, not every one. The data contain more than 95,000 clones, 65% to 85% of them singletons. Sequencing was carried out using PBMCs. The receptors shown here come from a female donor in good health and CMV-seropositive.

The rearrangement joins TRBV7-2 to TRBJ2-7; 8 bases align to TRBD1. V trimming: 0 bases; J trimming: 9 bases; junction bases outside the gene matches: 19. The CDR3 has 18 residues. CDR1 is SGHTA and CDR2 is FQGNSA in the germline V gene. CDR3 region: CASSLATYRGKTSLRQYF. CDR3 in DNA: TGTGCCAGCAGCTTAGCGACTTACAGGGGGAAAACTTCGTTGCGGCAGTACTTC. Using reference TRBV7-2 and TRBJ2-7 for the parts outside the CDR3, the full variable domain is GAGVSQSPSNKVTEKGKDVELRCDPISGHTALYWYRQSLGQGLEFLIYFQGNSAPDKSGLPSDRFSAERTGGSVSTLTIQRTQQEDSAVYLCASSLATYRGKTSLRQYFGPGTRLTVT.

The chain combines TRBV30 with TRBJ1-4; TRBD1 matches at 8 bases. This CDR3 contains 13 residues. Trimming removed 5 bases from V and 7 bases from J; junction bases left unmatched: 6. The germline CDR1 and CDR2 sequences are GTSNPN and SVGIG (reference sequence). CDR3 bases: TGTGCCTGGCAGGGGGCGCGTTTTGAAAAACTGTTTTTT. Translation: CAWQGARFEKLFF.

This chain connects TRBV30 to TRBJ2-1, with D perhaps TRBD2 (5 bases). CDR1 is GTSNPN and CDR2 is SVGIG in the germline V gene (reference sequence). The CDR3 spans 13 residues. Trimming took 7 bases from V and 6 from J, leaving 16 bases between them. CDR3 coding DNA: TGTGCCTTCCTCCACGGGAACTTCAATGAGCAGTTCTTC. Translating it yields CAFLHGNFNEQFF.

In DNA form, the CDR3 reads TGTGCCACCAGCAGAGATGGACAGGGGCGAGAGACCCAGTACTTC. Protein: CATSRDGQGRETQYF. The V and J genes are TRBV15 and TRBJ2-5, with 9 bases aligning to TRBD1. This CDR3 region has 15 residues. The germline CDR1 and CDR2 sequences are LNHNV and YYDKDF (reference sequence). The V and J ends lost 0 bases and 4 bases, in that order; junction bases with no gene match: 3.

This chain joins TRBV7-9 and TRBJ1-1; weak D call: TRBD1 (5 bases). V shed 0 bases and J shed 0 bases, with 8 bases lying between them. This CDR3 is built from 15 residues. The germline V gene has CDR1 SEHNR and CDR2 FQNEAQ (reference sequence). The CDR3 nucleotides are TGTGCCAGCAGCTTAGCAACAGGCTTGAACACTGAAGCTTTCTTT. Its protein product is CASSLATGLNTEAFF.

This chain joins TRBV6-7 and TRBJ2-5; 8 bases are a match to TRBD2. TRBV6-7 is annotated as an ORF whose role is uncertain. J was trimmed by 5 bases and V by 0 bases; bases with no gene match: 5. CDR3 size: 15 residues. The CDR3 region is CASSYSPGGRETQYF. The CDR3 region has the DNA TGTGCCAGCAGTTACTCCCCGGGGGGGCGGGAGACCCAGTACTTC.

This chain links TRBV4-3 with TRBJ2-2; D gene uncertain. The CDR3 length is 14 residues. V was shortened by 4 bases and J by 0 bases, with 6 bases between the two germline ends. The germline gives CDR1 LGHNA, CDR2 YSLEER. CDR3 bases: TGCGCCAGCAGCCTCGTCTCGAACACCGGGGAGCTGTTTTTT. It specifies CASSLVSNTGELFF.

The CDR3 loop reads CASSGGSYNEQFF. The DNA of the CDR3 is TGTGCCTCTAGCGGAGGCTCCTACAATGAGCAGTTCTTC. This chain links TRBV30 with TRBJ2-1; TRBD2 agrees at 7 bases. With 7 bases clipped from V and 0 bases from J, the junction kept 3 bases outside the gene matches. The CDR3 extends over 13 amino acids. CDR1 GTSNPN and CDR2 SVGIG come from the germline V gene (reference sequence). Full variable domain (remainder filled in from reference TRBV30 and TRBJ2-1): SQTIHQWPATLVQPVGSPLSLECTVEGTSNPNLYWYRQAAGRGLQLLFYSVGIGQISSEVPQNLSASRPQDRQFILSSKKLLLSDSGFYLCASSGGSYNEQFFGPGTRLTVL.